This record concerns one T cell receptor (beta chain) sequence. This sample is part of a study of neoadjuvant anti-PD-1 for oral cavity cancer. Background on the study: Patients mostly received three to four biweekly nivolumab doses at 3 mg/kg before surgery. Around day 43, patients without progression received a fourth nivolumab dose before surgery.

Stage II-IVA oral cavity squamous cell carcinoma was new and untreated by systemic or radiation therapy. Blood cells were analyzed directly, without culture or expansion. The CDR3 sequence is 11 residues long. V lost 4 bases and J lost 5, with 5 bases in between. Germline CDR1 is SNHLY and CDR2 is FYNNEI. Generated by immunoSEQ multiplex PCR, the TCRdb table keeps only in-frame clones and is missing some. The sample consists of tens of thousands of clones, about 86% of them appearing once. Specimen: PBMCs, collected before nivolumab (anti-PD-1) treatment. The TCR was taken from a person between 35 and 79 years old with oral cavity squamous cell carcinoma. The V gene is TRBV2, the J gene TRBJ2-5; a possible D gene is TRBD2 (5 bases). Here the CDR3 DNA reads TGTGCCAGCAGTGGGAGGGAGACCCAGTACTTC. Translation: CASSGRETQYF.